This T cell receptor (beta chain) was documented in a study of cytotoxic CD8 clonotypes in ibrutinib-treated CLL. Overall study: In all, about a dozen patients were relapsed/refractory, about 15 were treatment-naive and 17 were IGHV unmutated.

Points from the study as a whole: Clonality measured at baseline exceeded age-matched healthy donors, tracking circulating CD8+ T-cell counts.

Profiling relied on immunoSEQ multiplex PCR, and the TCRdb table lists in-frame clones only, not all of them. The sample contains about 160,000 clones, approximately 80% of which appear only once. This CDR3 region has 12 residues. Germline CDR1 SGHRS, CDR2 YFSETQ. Between the trimmed V and J ends, which lost 0 bases and 1 base, there was a span of 1 base. Library input was around 1.9 micrograms of DNA from cryopreserved PBMCs. The sample holds a few counts of this clone. What it binds is unknown. The J gene is TRBJ2-5, the V gene TRBV5-1; no clear D gene. This TCR was sampled from a human donor with chronic lymphocytic leukemia. The source was PBMCs, collected after 24 months of ibrutinib treatment. The chain's CDR3 is CASSLAQETQYF. Here the CDR3 DNA reads TGCGCCAGCAGCTTGGCCCAAGAGACCCAGTACTTC. Full variable domain (remainder filled in from reference TRBV5-1 and TRBJ2-5): KAGVTQTPRYLIKTRGQQVTLSCSPISGHRSVSWYQQTPGQGLQFLFEYFSETQRNKGNFPGRFSGRQFSNSRSEMNVSTLELGDSALYLCASSLAQETQYFGPGTRLLVL.